Listed below are T cell receptor beta chains from one sample, sequenced in a study of blood T cell repertoires in COVID-19. The assay was immunoSEQ multiplex PCR, and TCRdb's table has in-frame clones only and misses some. The profile shows around 280,000 clones, roughly 90% of them singletons. The sample taken for sequencing was peripheral blood. The source of these receptors is a woman younger than 45 with COVID-19, enrolled during active disease. The CDR3 runs from the conserved cysteine through the conserved F or W. The D gene is left open where the match is weak. Expanded clones are given a class, and other clones once, few, many or no size at all.

v_gene,d_gene,abundance,j_gene,CDR3aa,CDR3nt
TRBV2,TRBD2,.,TRBJ2-3,CASSGASGRTDTQYF,TGTGCCAGCAGTGGGGCTAGCGGGCGCACAGATACGCAGTATTTT
TRBV10-3,TRBD1,once,TRBJ1-2,CAISESTGGGYTF,TGTGCCATCAGTGAGTCGACAGGGGGCGGCTACACCTTC
TRBV6-6,.,.,TRBJ1-1,CASSPTSGRRAFF,TGTGCCAGCAGTCCTACCTCAGGGAGGCGAGCTTTCTTT
TRBV4-1,.,.,TRBJ1-1,CASSYRTASNTEAFF,TGCGCCAGCAGCTACCGGACAGCATCGAACACTGAAGCTTTCTTT
TRBV9,TRBD1,.,TRBJ1-3,CASSVGQGGGNTIYF,TGTGCCAGCAGCGTAGGACAGGGGGGAGGAAACACCATATATTTT
TRBV5-6,.,.,TRBJ2-3,CASSQTGLGADTQYF,TGTGCCAGCAGCCAGACGGGACTCGGCGCAGATACGCAGTATTTT
TRBV3-1/TRBV3-2,.,.,TRBJ1-5,CASSQAGNQPQHF,TGTGCCAGCAGCCAAGCAGGGAATCAGCCCCAGCATTTT
TRBV7-9,.,few,TRBJ1-2,CASSLGSTGRTGYTF,TGTGCCAGCAGCTTAGGGTCAACAGGGAGAACTGGCTACACCTTC
TRBV29-1,.,.,TRBJ2-1,CSVVPGPTSYNEQFF,TGCAGCGTTGTCCCAGGGCCTACCTCCTACAATGAGCAGTTCTTC
TRBV7-9,TRBD1,.,TRBJ1-5,CASSLARDSPLPQHF,TGTGCCAGCAGCTTAGCGCGGGACAGTCCCTTGCCCCAGCATTTT
TRBV6-1,.,.,TRBJ2-7,CASSEWGGYEQYF,TGTGCCAGCAGTGAATGGGGAGGCTACGAGCAGTACTTC
TRBV28,TRBD2,.,TRBJ2-7,CASRTPTIGREDSYEQYF,TGTGCCAGCAGGACCCCTACTATCGGGCGGGAGGACTCCTACGAGCAGTACTTC
TRBV5-4,TRBD1,.,TRBJ2-7,CASSRTGAKSEQYF,TGTGCCAGCAGCCGGACAGGGGCAAAGAGCGAGCAGTACTTC
TRBV27,.,.,TRBJ1-4,CASSSHRARNEKLFF,TGTGCCAGCAGTTCCCACAGGGCACGAAATGAAAAACTGTTTTTT